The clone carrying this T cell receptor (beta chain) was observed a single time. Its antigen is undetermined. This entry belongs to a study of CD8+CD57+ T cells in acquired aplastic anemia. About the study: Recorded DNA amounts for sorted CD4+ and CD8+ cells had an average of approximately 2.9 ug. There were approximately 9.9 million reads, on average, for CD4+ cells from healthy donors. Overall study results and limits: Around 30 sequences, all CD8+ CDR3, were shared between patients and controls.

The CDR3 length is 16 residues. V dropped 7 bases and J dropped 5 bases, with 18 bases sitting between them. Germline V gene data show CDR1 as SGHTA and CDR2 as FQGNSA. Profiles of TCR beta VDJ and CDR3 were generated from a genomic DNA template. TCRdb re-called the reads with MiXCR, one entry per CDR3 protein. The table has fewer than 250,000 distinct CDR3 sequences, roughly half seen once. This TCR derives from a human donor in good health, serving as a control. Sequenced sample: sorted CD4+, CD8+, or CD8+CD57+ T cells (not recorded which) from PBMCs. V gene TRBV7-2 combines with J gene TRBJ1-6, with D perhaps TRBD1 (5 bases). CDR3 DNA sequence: TGTGCCAGCATCCTATCCCAGGGCCGCAATAATTCACCCCTCCACTTT. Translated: CASILSQGRNNSPLHF.